The 8 T cell receptor beta chains below come from one sample, sequenced in a study of blood T cell repertoires in COVID-19. Some clones are missing from TCRdb's copy, which holds only in-frame ones; the method was immunoSEQ multiplex PCR. The repertoire has about 80,000 clones, around 88% of them found once; the top ten carry 8.3%. Sample: peripheral blood. The receptors were sampled from a man between 25 and 39 years old with acute or convalescent COVID-19.

This rearrangement joins TRBV28 to TRBJ1-6; TRBD1 is a possible D gene (5 bases). The CDR3 extends over 14 amino acids. V was pared by 6 bases and J by 9 bases, with 15 bases between. Germline CDR1 reads MDHEN; CDR2 reads SYDVKM. CDR3 loop: CASSLAGQGSPLHF. The CDR3 nucleotides are TGTGCCAGCAGCCTGGCGGGGCAGGGTTCACCCCTCCACTTT.

The chain employs TRBV11-3 and TRBJ2-1, with D perhaps matching TRBD1 (6 bases). V lost 1 base, J lost 6 bases, and 13 bases lay in between. Per germline, CDR1 SGHNT and CDR2 YENEEA. The CDR3 length is 15 residues. The CDR3 sequence is CASSLVAAGANEQFF. For the CDR3, the DNA is TGTGCCAGCAGCTTAGTCGCGGCAGGGGCCAATGAGCAGTTCTTC.

CDR3 protein: CASSQDGGTDHGYTF. The CDR3 bases are TGCGCCAGCAGCCAAGATGGGGGGACAGACCATGGCTACACCTTC. The chain recombines TRBV4-3 with TRBJ1-2, with 7 bases lining up with TRBD1. The CDR3 consists of 15 residues. Germline values: CDR1 LGHNA, CDR2 YSLEER. The junction had 7 bases not matched to a gene; V was cut back by 0 bases and J by 6 bases.

The gene calls are TRBV20-1 and TRBJ1-1, with D perhaps matching TRBD1 (5 bases). Trimming took 0 bases from V and 11 from J, leaving 10 bases between them. The CDR3 is made up of 11 amino acids. In germline, CDR1 is DFQATT, CDR2 SNEGSKA (reference sequence). The CDR3 DNA follows: TGCAGTGCTAGAGATCCCCCAGGGGCTTTCTTT. Amino acids: CSARDPPGAFF.

The rearrangement links TRBV6-5 to TRBJ1-3; no clear D. Germline V gene sequence: CDR1 MNHEY, CDR2 SVGAGI. The CDR3 has 15 amino acids. V shed 2 bases and J shed 0 bases, with 8 bases lying between them. The CDR3 spells CASSYSTGSGNTIYF. The CDR3 DNA sequence: TGTGCCAGCAGTTACAGCACTGGCTCTGGAAACACCATATATTTT.

The chain combines TRBV5-1 with TRBJ2-1, with D perhaps matching TRBD2 (6 bases). Trimming took 6 bases from V and 4 from J, leaving 14 bases between them. The length of the CDR3 is 14 residues. The V gene's germline CDR1 is SGHRS and CDR2 YFSETQ. CDR3 nucleotide sequence: TGCGCCAGCAAGATGAGTAGCGGATACAATGAGCAGTTCTTC. Its translation: CASKMSSGYNEQFF.

The gene calls are TRBV3-1 (or the pseudogene TRBV3-2) and TRBJ2-7; a weak D match, TRBD2 (5 bases). V was cut by 3 bases and J by 7 bases, with 10 bases left in between. The germline CDR1 and CDR2 sequences are LGHDT and YNNKEL (reference sequence). The length of the CDR3 is 12 residues. CDR3 amino acids: CASSHRPGEQYF. CDR3 nucleotides: TGTGCCAGCAGCCACCGACCGGGAGAGCAGTACTTC.

The rearrangement links TRBV2 to TRBJ2-3, with D unclear. In germline, CDR1 is SNHLY, CDR2 FYNNEI. With 5 bases removed from V and 0 bases from J, the gap between germline ends came to 6 bases. CDR3 length equals 13 residues. For the CDR3, the DNA is TGTGCCAGCAGTAAACATAGCACAGATACGCAGTATTTT. Translation: CASSKHSTDTQYF.